This TCR beta chain originates from a study of cytomegalovirus exposure and HLA in healthy donors. Study information: Tens of millions of unique TCR sequences came from HLA-typed donors in an early release. General observations from the study: It was reported in a later analysis that an Asian-associated ancestry cluster showed fewer N-insertions than the approximately 690-donor mean. Cytomegalovirus status was reportedly diagnosed by the classifier with high specificity and sensitivity. Most CMV-associated TCR beta chains appeared HLA-restricted in a later analysis.

Points on this clone: What it binds is unknown.

Per germline, CDR1 SGHDT and CDR2 YYEEEE. This CDR3 is 16 amino acids long. Use of 60 Vbeta and 13 Jbeta primers characterized the PCR. Data came from immunoSEQ multiplex PCR; TCRdb stores just in-frame clones and leaves some out. In the table there are 100,000 to 150,000 clones, under 12% of which are singletons. Sequencing was done on a sample of PBMCs. This receptor was obtained from a woman between 18 and 30 years old in good health and CMV-seropositive. The rearrangement links TRBV5-6 to TRBJ2-5, with TRBD1 matching over 7 bases. With the DNA end fitting TRBJ2-7 better, the J assignment may be wrong. CDR3 protein: CASSLKWRTGSNEQYF. The CDR3 DNA reads as TGTGCCAGCAGCTTGAAATGGAGGACAGGATCGAACGAGCAGTACTTC.